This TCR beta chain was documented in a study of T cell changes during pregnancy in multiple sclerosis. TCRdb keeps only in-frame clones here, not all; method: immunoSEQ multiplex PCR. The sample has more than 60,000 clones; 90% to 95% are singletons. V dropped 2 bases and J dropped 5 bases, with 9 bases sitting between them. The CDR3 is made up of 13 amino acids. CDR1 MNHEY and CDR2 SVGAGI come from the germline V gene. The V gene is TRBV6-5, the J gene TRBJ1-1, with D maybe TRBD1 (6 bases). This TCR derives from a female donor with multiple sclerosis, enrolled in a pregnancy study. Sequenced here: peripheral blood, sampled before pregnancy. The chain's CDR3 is CASSYQGGTEAFF. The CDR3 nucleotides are TGTGCCAGCAGTTACCAAGGGGGTACTGAAGCTTTCTTT.